The 4 T cell receptor beta chains reported below all come from one sample, sequenced in a study of blood T cell repertoires in COVID-19. The data were produced by immunoSEQ multiplex PCR, yet TCRdb's version contains in-frame clones alone and is incomplete. Of approximately 210,000 clones in the sample, approximately 85% were seen once. The sequenced sample consisted of peripheral blood. The receptors stem from a woman aged 50 to 60 with active or convalescent COVID-19.

The chain couples TRBV28 to TRBJ1-5; the D gene is possibly TRBD1 (6 bases). The ends were cut back, 4 bases at V and 6 bases at J, with 13 bases in the middle. The CDR3 has 14 amino acids. Germline lookup yields CDR1 MDHEN and CDR2 SYDVKM. CDR3 sequence: CASSSTGQIQPQHF. CDR3 nucleotides: TGTGCCAGCAGTTCAACCGGACAGATTCAGCCCCAGCATTTT.

This chain uses TRBV28 with TRBJ1-5; the D gene is possibly TRBD1 (6 bases). V was trimmed by 7 bases and J by 3 bases, leaving 13 bases between them. The CDR3 is 14 residues long. The V gene's germline CDR1 is MDHEN and CDR2 SYDVKM. The CDR3 region is CASNSQGSNQPQHF. DNA for the CDR3: TGTGCCAGCAACTCCCAGGGGTCCAATCAGCCCCAGCATTTT.

The V and J genes are TRBV28 and TRBJ1-3; D uncertain. This CDR3 region has 12 residues. V was cut by 5 bases and J by 5 bases, with 7 bases left in between. Germline values: CDR1 MDHEN, CDR2 SYDVKM. The CDR3 nucleotides are TGTGCCAGCAGTAAAACACGAAACACCATATATTTT. It is translated as CASSKTRNTIYF. The full variable domain, in which reference TRBV28 and TRBJ1-3 provide the parts outside the CDR3, is DVKVTQSSRYLVKRTGEKVFLECVQDMDHENMFWYRQDPGLGLRLIYFSYDVKMKEKGDIPEGYSVSREKKERFSLILESASTNQTSMYLCASSKTRNTIYFGEGSWLTVV.

The V and J genes are TRBV5-6 and TRBJ1-2; 8 nucleotides match TRBD1. CDR3 length: 16 amino acids. CDR1 and CDR2 from the germline V gene are SGHDT and YYEEEE. Unmatched junction bases numbered 10, after V lost 4 bases and J lost 2 bases. The CDR3 reads CASSMGTGGTNYGYTF. The DNA of the CDR3 is TGTGCCAGCAGCATGGGAACAGGGGGAACGAACTATGGCTACACCTTC.